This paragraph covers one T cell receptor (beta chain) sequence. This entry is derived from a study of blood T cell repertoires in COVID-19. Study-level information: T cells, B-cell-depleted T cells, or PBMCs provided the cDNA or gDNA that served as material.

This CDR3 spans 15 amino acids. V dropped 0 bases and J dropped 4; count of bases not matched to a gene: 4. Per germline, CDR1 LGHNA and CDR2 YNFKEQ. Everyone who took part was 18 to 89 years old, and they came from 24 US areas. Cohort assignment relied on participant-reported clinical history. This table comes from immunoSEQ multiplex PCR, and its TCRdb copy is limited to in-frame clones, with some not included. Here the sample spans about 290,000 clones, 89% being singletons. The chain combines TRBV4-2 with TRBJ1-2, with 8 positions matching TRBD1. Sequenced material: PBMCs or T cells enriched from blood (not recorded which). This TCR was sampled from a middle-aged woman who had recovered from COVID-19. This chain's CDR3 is CASSQDVDRAYGYTF. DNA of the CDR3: TGTGCCAGCAGCCAAGATGTGGACAGGGCCTATGGCTACACCTTC.